One sample yielded the 11 T cell receptor beta chains listed below, sequenced in a study of blood T cell repertoires in COVID-19. Produced via immunoSEQ multiplex PCR; TCRdb's table is partial and in-frame only. Of 35,000 to 55,000 clones listed, 70% to 90% were seen once; the top ten hold around 14%. Specimen: peripheral blood. The origin of the receptors is a woman in her 70s in a cohort sampled during active COVID-19.

In this sample, this clone turned up once. This sequence joins TRBV7-9 and TRBJ2-7; 8 bases fit TRBD1. The trim removed 0 bases at V and 7 bases at J, leaving 8 bases unmatched. Germline CDR1 reads SEHNR; CDR2 reads FQNEAQ (reference sequence). CDR3 size: 15 residues. The CDR3 DNA reads TGTGCCAGCAGCTTAGCGCAGACAGGGGCGGGAGAGCAGTACTTC. The encoded protein is CASSLAQTGAGEQYF.

The gene calls are TRBV5-5 and TRBJ2-7, with TRBD2 identical over 7 bases. This CDR3 region has 13 residues. Germline-derived CDR1 and CDR2 are SGHKS and YYEKEE (reference sequence). Germline trimming cut 2 bases from V and 3 bases from J; bases unmatched to any gene: 2. The CDR3 DNA sequence: TGTGCCAGCAGCTTATCGGGGGGCTACGAGCAGTACTTC. It yields the protein CASSLSGGYEQYF.

This sequence joins TRBV3-1 (or the pseudogene TRBV3-2) and TRBJ1-6; D not certain. V dropped 1 base and J dropped 9 bases, with 10 bases sitting between them. The CDR3 contains 14 residues. Germline CDR1 and CDR2: LGHDT and YNNKEL (reference sequence). DNA of the CDR3: TGTGCCAGCAGCCAAGGAGCGTATGCTTCACCCCTCCACTTT. Amino acids: CASSQGAYASPLHF.

The chain links TRBV2 to TRBJ1-1, with unresolved D. The V and J ends lost 6 bases and 0 bases respectively, with 8 bases between them. The CDR3 spans 13 residues. The germline V gene has CDR1 SNHLY and CDR2 FYNNEI. The CDR3 loop is CASSPPMNTEAFF. The CDR3 DNA follows: TGTGCCAGCAGCCCCCCCATGAACACTGAAGCTTTCTTT.

J is TRBJ1-1 and V is TRBV5-4; TRBD1 matches 7 bases. Germline trimming cut 4 bases from V and 1 base from J; bases unmatched to any gene: 7. The germline CDR1 and CDR2 sequences are SGHNT and YYREEE (reference sequence). CDR3 length: 15 residues. CDR3 coding DNA: TGTGCCAGCAGCAAACAGGGGACGGGGAACACTGAAGCTTTCTTT. Protein product: CASSKQGTGNTEAFF.

The rearrangement joins TRBV30 to TRBJ1-5; possibly TRBD1 for D (5 bases). Trimming removed 1 base from V and 3 bases from J, with 7 bases in between. Per germline, CDR1 GTSNPN and CDR2 SVGIG (reference sequence). CDR3 length: 13 residues. The CDR3 here is CAWSGQPNQPQHF. The CDR3 DNA follows: TGTGCCTGGAGTGGACAGCCCAATCAGCCCCAGCATTTT.

The J gene is TRBJ2-4, the V gene TRBV19; TRBD1 matches 7 bases. The germline CDR1 and CDR2 sequences are LNHDA and SQIVND (reference sequence). Unmatched junction bases numbered 7, after V lost 5 bases and J lost 6 bases. The CDR3 contains 14 residues. CDR3 nucleotides: TGTGCCAGTAGTGCCCCTAACAGGGGAAACATTCAGTACTTC. Protein: CASSAPNRGNIQYF.

This rearrangement joins TRBV28 to TRBJ2-7; possibly TRBD2 for D (5 bases). V dropped 1 base and J dropped 5 bases, with 15 bases sitting between them. The V gene's germline CDR1 is MDHEN and CDR2 SYDVKM. This CDR3 region has 15 residues. As DNA, the CDR3 is TGTGCCAGCAGTTTATCCGGGGATATAGTGAACGAGCAGTACTTC. Its translation is CASSLSGDIVNEQYF. Together with reference TRBV28 and TRBJ2-7, the CDR3 gives the full variable domain: DVKVTQSSRYLVKRTGEKVFLECVQDMDHENMFWYRQDPGLGLRLIYFSYDVKMKEKGDIPEGYSVSREKKERFSLILESASTNQTSMYLCASSLSGDIVNEQYFGPGTRLTVT.

V gene TRBV28 combines with J gene TRBJ2-7; D perhaps matches TRBD2 (6 bases). CDR3 size: 14 residues. The germline V gene encodes CDR1 MDHEN and CDR2 SYDVKM. V lost 3 bases and J lost 3, with 12 bases in between. CDR3 amino acids: CASSFSTRGYEQYF. CDR3 sequence (DNA): TGTGCCAGCAGTTTTTCGACTAGGGGCTACGAGCAGTACTTC.

This clone was counted only a few times. This chain connects TRBV2 to TRBJ1-1, with D maybe TRBD1 (6 bases). Germline CDR1 reads SNHLY; CDR2 reads FYNNEI. CDR3 size: 13 residues. Between the trimmed V and J ends, which lost 6 bases and 5 bases, there was a span of 13 bases. CDR3 DNA sequence: TGTGCCAGCAGGAGGGACATTGGGACTGAAGCTTTCTTT. It specifies CASRRDIGTEAFF.

This chain links TRBV6-2 or TRBV6-3 with TRBJ2-1, with TRBD2 matching 13 bases. The length of the CDR3 is 15 residues. V was pared by 6 bases and J by 8 bases, with 7 bases of the junction left unmatched. The germline gives CDR1 MNHEY, CDR2 SVGEGT. The CDR3 spells CASSATSGRAYEQFF. The CDR3 DNA sequence: TGTGCCAGCAGCGCTACTAGCGGGAGGGCCTATGAGCAGTTCTTC.